These 22 T cell receptor beta chains were all obtained from the same sample, sequenced in a study of CD8 T cells in Susac syndrome. An input of about 0.5 to 1 ug of RNA was subjected to reverse transcription using random hexamers. MiXCR, applied by TCRdb to the immunoSEQ multiplex PCR reads, yields one record per CDR3 protein. The profile shows around 100,000 distinct CDR3 sequences, about 95% of them singletons. The source material was CD8+ T cells from PBMCs. These TCRs come from a human donor with Susac syndrome.

The V and J genes are TRBV28 and TRBJ2-7; 8 bases fit TRBD1. CDR3 length: 13 residues. Per the germline V gene, CDR1 is MDHEN and CDR2 is SYDVKM. J gave up 1 base and V 6 bases, and 2 bases lay outside the gene matches. Here the CDR3 DNA reads TGTGCCAGCAGGGGACAGGCGTCCTACGAGCAGTACTTC. This sequence encodes CASRGQASYEQYF.

This chain connects TRBV20-1 to TRBJ1-5, with D perhaps TRBD1 (5 bases). Germline V gives CDR1 DFQATT, CDR2 SNEGSKA (reference sequence). The CDR3 runs 16 residues. The germline V and J ends were trimmed by 5 bases and 5 bases, with 22 bases remaining between them. The CDR3 sequence is CSAPSAGPESHQPQHF. The CDR3 DNA reads TGCAGTGCTCCGAGCGCGGGACCGGAATCCCATCAGCCCCAGCATTTT.

The CDR3 here is CASSKSLGISQFF. CDR3 DNA: TGCGCCAGCTCAAAATCCCTCGGGATTTCGCAGTTCTTC. This chain connects TRBV4-1 to TRBJ2-1, with a possible D match to TRBD2 (5 bases). V was trimmed by 8 bases and J by 12 bases, leaving 20 bases between them. CDR1 and CDR2 from the germline V gene are MGHRA and YSYEKL. The CDR3 has 13 amino acids.

The V and J genes are TRBV6-2 or TRBV6-3 and TRBJ2-3; 8 positions match TRBD2. V lost 6 bases, J lost 13 bases, and 9 bases stayed unmatched. The CDR3 runs 12 residues. CDR1 is MNHEY, CDR2 SVGEGT, per germline. The DNA of the CDR3 is TGTGCCAGCAGAGAAGGGACTAGTGCGGAGTATTTT. Its translation: CASREGTSAEYF.

This chain's CDR3 is CSAAAGPRNQPQHF. CDR3 DNA: TGCAGTGCCGCAGCGGGACCACGCAATCAGCCCCAGCATTTT. This rearrangement joins TRBV20-1 to TRBJ1-5, with D possibly matching TRBD1 (5 bases). CDR3 size: 14 residues. The V gene lost 6 bases and the J gene lost 2 bases, with 14 bases spanning the gap. Per germline, CDR1 DFQATT and CDR2 SNEGSKA (reference sequence).

The gene calls are TRBV11-2 and TRBJ2-3; TRBD1 is a possible D gene (6 bases). This CDR3 is 13 amino acids long. Germline values: CDR1 SGHAT, CDR2 FQNNGV. V gave up 1 base and J gave up 8 bases, with 10 bases separating them. The CDR3 sequence is CASSLGVRGTQYF. CDR3 DNA sequence: TGTGCCAGCAGCTTAGGGGTCAGGGGTACGCAGTATTTT.

The chain recombines TRBV29-1 with TRBJ1-1; D gene ambiguous. The CDR3 has 10 residues. Germline V CDR1 and CDR2: SQVTM, ANQGSEA. V lost 4 bases and J 6 bases, leaving 6 bases between the germline ends. CDR3 coding DNA: TGCAGCGTTGTTAAAGCTGAAGCTTTCTTT. The encoded protein is CSVVKAEAFF.

The chain links TRBV29-1 to TRBJ2-7; 7 nucleotides agree with TRBD1. The trim removed 4 bases at V and 0 bases at J, leaving 6 bases unmatched. CDR1 and CDR2 (germline): SQVTM, ANQGSEA. The CDR3 has 14 amino acids. In nucleotides, the CDR3 is TGCAGCGTTGGTGGACAGGTGAGCTCCTACGAGCAGTACTTC. Its protein is CSVGGQVSSYEQYF.

The chain employs TRBV6-6 and TRBJ2-7; 9 bases are a match to TRBD2. The length of the CDR3 is 16 residues. CDR1 and CDR2 (germline): MNHNY, SVGAGI (reference sequence). V shed 8 bases, J shed 5 bases, and the junction held 16 bases outside the gene matches. CDR3 residues: CASGLAGLSISNEQYF. DNA for the CDR3: TGTGCCAGCGGGCTAGCGGGGCTCTCAATATCGAACGAGCAGTACTTC.

The J gene is TRBJ1-2, the V gene TRBV6-5, with TRBD1 identical over 9 bases. After removal of 5 bases from V and 6 bases from J, the junction contained 7 bases not matched to a gene. CDR3 size: 14 residues. Germline loops: CDR1 MNHEY, CDR2 SVGAGI. The CDR3 sequence: CASSEGQGFNGYTF. The CDR3 region has the DNA TGTGCCAGCAGTGAGGGACAGGGCTTCAATGGCTACACCTTC.

The V gene is TRBV23-1, the J gene TRBJ2-1; D remains unclear. TRBV23-1 is given ORF status, its function remaining uncertain. Trimming removed 6 bases at V and 6 bases at J, with 15 bases between. This CDR3 has 14 residues. CDR3 DNA sequence: TGCGCCAGCAGCCGATTCTTAGGTGCCAATGAGCAGTTCTTC. It translates to CASSRFLGANEQFF.

In regard to this clonotype: A read error may produce the germline difference seen at one junction end. The rearrangement uses TRBV16 and TRBJ1-1; D call uncertain. Germline CDR1 reads KGHSY; CDR2 reads FQNENV. The CDR3 has 14 residues. CDR3 amino acids: CASSESMRDTEAFF. CDR3 bases: TGTGCCAGCAGCGAATCTATGAGAGACACTGAAGCTTTCTTT.

The rearrangement joins TRBV5-1 to TRBJ2-1, with D perhaps being TRBD1 or TRBD2 (5 bases each). Per the germline V gene, CDR1 is SGHRS and CDR2 is YFSETQ. This CDR3 region has 16 residues. Trimming left V 4 bases short and J 0 bases short, with 14 bases between. In DNA, the CDR3 is TGCGCCAGCAGCCTATACGAGGGGAGCTCCTACAATGAGCAGTTCTTC. Its protein is CASSLYEGSSYNEQFF.

This clonotype was observed once. This sequence joins TRBV28 and TRBJ2-2; 8 bases line up with TRBD2. Germline V lookup: CDR1 MDHEN, CDR2 SYDVKM. J lost 6 bases, V lost 3 bases, and 9 bases had no gene match. This CDR3 contains 16 residues. The CDR3 region is CASSFGPTGGAGELFF. The CDR3 DNA follows: TGTGCCAGCAGTTTTGGCCCAACGGGGGGGGCCGGGGAGCTGTTTTTT.

J is TRBJ2-3 and V is TRBV29-1; D not resolved. The CDR3 sequence is 13 residues long. V lost 5 bases and J 0 bases, leaving 9 bases between the germline ends. In germline, CDR1 is SQVTM, CDR2 ANQGSEA. The CDR3 sequence: CSVRPPSTDTQYF. DNA of the CDR3: TGCAGCGTTCGTCCGCCTAGCACAGATACGCAGTATTTT.

This clonotype occurred a few times. J is TRBJ1-5 and V is TRBV19; D remains ambiguous. The CDR3 runs 13 residues. CDR1 LNHDA and CDR2 SQIVND come from the germline V gene (reference sequence). V lost 9 bases to trimming and J lost 0 bases, with 9 bases between them. CDR3 in amino acids: CASRTGSNQPQHF. For the CDR3, the DNA is TGTGCCAGCCGGACGGGTAGCAATCAGCCCCAGCATTTT. The full variable domain, rest sourced from reference TRBV19 and TRBJ1-5, is DGGITQSPKYLFRKEGQNVTLSCEQNLNHDAMYWYRQDPGQGLRLIYYSQIVNDFQKGDIAEGYSVSREKKESFPLTVTSAQKNPTAFYLCASRTGSNQPQHFGDGTRLSIL.

This chain joins TRBV4-1 and TRBJ2-5; D not resolved. The CDR3 consists of 12 residues. Germline lookup yields CDR1 MGHRA and CDR2 YSYEKL. Trimming stripped 3 bases from V and 2 bases from J, with 4 bases between. The CDR3 region is CASSHQQETQYF. DNA for the CDR3: TGCGCCAGCAGCCACCAACAAGAGACCCAGTACTTC.

In DNA form, the CDR3 reads TGTGCCAGCAGCTCCACAGGTTCCCAAGAGACCCAGTACTTC. This sequence encodes CASSSTGSQETQYF. This rearrangement joins TRBV7-9 to TRBJ2-5, with a possible D match to TRBD1 (5 bases). The CDR3 runs to 14 residues. Germline V lookup: CDR1 SEHNR, CDR2 FQNEAQ (reference sequence). Trimming took 4 bases from V and 1 from J, leaving 10 bases between them.

V is TRBV20-1 and J is TRBJ2-7; no clear D gene. The CDR3 contains 14 residues. V lost 2 bases and J lost 0, with 11 bases in between. CDR1 DFQATT and CDR2 SNEGSKA come from the germline V gene (reference sequence). The CDR3 DNA reads TGCAGTGCTAGAAAGTTTGGCTACTCCTACGAGCAGTACTTC. The encoded protein is CSARKFGYSYEQYF.

This chain links TRBV29-1 with TRBJ2-7; either TRBD1 or TRBD2 may fit D (7 bases each). The CDR3 consists of 14 residues. V lost 4 bases to trimming and J lost 5 bases, with 18 bases between them. Germline V gene sequence: CDR1 SQVTM, CDR2 ANQGSEA. The CDR3 bases are TGCAGCGTTGCCCCGACAGGGAGGGGTGACGAGCAGTACTTC. Its protein product is CSVAPTGRGDEQYF.

V usage is TRBV14 and J usage is TRBJ2-2; 9 bases are shared with TRBD2. In germline, CDR1 is SGHDN, CDR2 FVKESK. V trimming: 2 bases; J trimming: 0 bases; junction bases outside the gene matches: 7. The CDR3 runs to 18 residues. The CDR3 sequence is CASSQSGGLATNTGELFF. CDR3 DNA sequence: TGTGCCAGCAGCCAAAGCGGGGGGCTTGCGACGAACACCGGGGAGCTGTTTTTT.

This clonotype has just one count. The chain carries TRBV10-3 and TRBJ2-3; D gene unclear. This CDR3 has 10 residues. CDR1 ENHRY and CDR2 SYGVKD come from the germline V gene. Deletions cut 8 bases from V and 3 bases from J, with 3 bases between. The CDR3: CAIGTDTQYF. As DNA, the CDR3 is TGTGCCATCGGAACAGATACGCAGTATTTT.